These 13 T cell receptor beta chains were sequenced from one sample in a study of blood T cell repertoires in COVID-19. Profiling relied on immunoSEQ multiplex PCR, and the TCRdb table lists in-frame clones only, not all of them. Counted here are roughly 100,000 clones, about 86% occurring once; the ten biggest clones make up about 3%. Material: peripheral blood. Receptor source: a human donor in a cohort sampled during active COVID-19.

This chain links TRBV19 with TRBJ2-5; TRBD2 matches 9 bases. CDR1 and CDR2 from the germline V gene are LNHDA and SQIVND (reference sequence). This CDR3 spans 15 amino acids. Germline trimming cut 2 bases from V and 3 bases from J; bases unmatched to any gene: 4. CDR3 sequence reads: CASSILAGPKETQYF. CDR3 sequence (DNA): TGTGCCAGTAGTATACTAGCGGGACCTAAAGAGACCCAGTACTTC.

As regards this clone: Mismatch with germline at one junction end may stem from a read error. The chain links TRBV5-8 to TRBJ1-2, with 9 bases fitting TRBD1. The CDR3 is 16 amino acids. Germline CDR1 and CDR2: SGHTS and YDEGEE. CDR3 DNA sequence: TGTGCCAGCAGATTGGGACAGGGTATAAGAACGGATGGCTACACCTTC. Its protein product is CASRLGQGIRTDGYTF.

This chain links TRBV6-5 with TRBJ2-2; 7 bases align to TRBD1. Germline CDR1 MNHEY, CDR2 SVGAGI. The CDR3 has 15 amino acids. The J segment lost 7 bases and the V segment lost 0 bases, leaving 5 bases of the junction unmatched. The CDR3 spells CASSYSTGINGELFF. The CDR3 region has the DNA TGTGCCAGCAGTTACTCGACAGGGATTAACGGGGAGCTGTTTTTT.

V gene TRBV10-2 combines with J gene TRBJ2-1, with 8 bases identical to TRBD2. The CDR3 spans 19 residues. Germline lookup yields CDR1 WSHSY and CDR2 SAAADI. V gave up 0 bases and J gave up 3 bases; unmatched junction bases: 13. The CDR3 DNA follows: TGCGCCAGCAGTGAGTCTCTGTCGGGTGAACTAGCGGTCTACAATGAGCAGTTCTTC. The encoded protein is CASSESLSGELAVYNEQFF.

The chain is built from TRBV5-5 and TRBJ1-1; 7 nucleotides match TRBD1. The V gene end was trimmed by 4 bases and the J gene end by 1 base; junction bases not matched to a gene: 4. Germline lookup yields CDR1 SGHKS and CDR2 YYEKEE (reference sequence). The CDR3 totals 14 residues. CDR3 DNA sequence: TGTGCCAGCAGCCGCAGACAGGGGAACACTGAAGCTTTCTTT. Translating gives CASSRRQGNTEAFF.

As to this clone: At one end, the junction sequence differs from germline, possibly due to a read error. This chain links TRBV14 with TRBJ2-3, with D unclear. The CDR3 is made up of 15 amino acids. Germline-derived CDR1 and CDR2 are SGHDN and FVKESK. In nucleotides, the CDR3 is TGTGCCAGCAGTCAAGAGACACCGAGCACAGATACGCAGTATTTT. Translation gives CASSQETPSTDTQYF.

V gene TRBV28 combines with J gene TRBJ2-7; 8 positions match TRBD2. Per the germline V gene, CDR1 is MDHEN and CDR2 is SYDVKM. The CDR3 covers 16 residues. V shed 2 bases, J shed 1 base, and the junction held 7 bases outside the gene matches. CDR3 loop: CASSLIGAGGSYEQYF. CDR3 nucleotides: TGTGCCAGCAGTTTAATAGGGGCGGGAGGATCCTACGAGCAGTACTTC.

The genes are TRBV30 and TRBJ2-3; the match to TRBD2 covers 8 bases. The V gene end was trimmed by 5 bases and the J gene end by 0 bases; junction bases not matched to a gene: 7. The CDR3 covers 15 residues. Germline CDR1 is GTSNPN and CDR2 is SVGIG (reference sequence). CDR3 residues: CAWGGAGVSTDTQYF. As DNA, the CDR3 is TGTGCCTGGGGCGGAGCGGGGGTTAGCACAGATACGCAGTATTTT.

The J gene is TRBJ2-1, the V gene TRBV19, with 11 bases matching TRBD2. V dropped 4 bases and J dropped 8; count of bases not matched to a gene: 4. CDR3 length equals 14 residues. Germline values: CDR1 LNHDA, CDR2 SQIVND (reference sequence). The chain's CDR3 is CASSSSGRAYEQFF. The CDR3 bases are TGTGCCAGTAGTAGTAGCGGGAGGGCCTATGAGCAGTTCTTC.

The CDR3 DNA follows: TGTGCCAGTAGTATAGCAGCAGGGGCTAATGAAAAACTGTTTTTT. Translated, it gives CASSIAAGANEKLFF. The gene calls are TRBV19 and TRBJ1-4, with D possibly being TRBD1 (6 bases). In germline, CDR1 is LNHDA, CDR2 SQIVND (reference sequence). The V end lost 1 base, the J end lost 3 bases, and 9 bases lay between the germline ends. There are 15 residues in the CDR3.

The genes are TRBV2 and TRBJ1-6; TRBD1 agrees at 7 bases. The CDR3 contains 14 residues. V gave up 2 bases and J gave up 9 bases; unmatched junction bases: 4. Germline V lookup: CDR1 SNHLY, CDR2 FYNNEI. The CDR3 nucleotides read TGTGCCAGCAGTGAATACAGGGGAGGTTCACCCCTCCACTTT. As protein: CASSEYRGGSPLHF.

This clone was counted a few times. The chain recombines TRBV5-1 with TRBJ1-3; D is possibly TRBD1 (5 bases). V lost 7 bases, J lost 0 bases, and 8 bases lay in between. CDR3 length: 13 amino acids. Germline V CDR1 and CDR2: SGHRS, YFSETQ. CDR3 nucleotides: TGCGCCAGCGGGGCCCACTCTGGAAACACCATATATTTT. The encoded protein is CASGAHSGNTIYF.

The V call is TRBV5-1, the J call TRBJ1-1, with 8 bases aligning to TRBD1. Germline values: CDR1 SGHRS, CDR2 YFSETQ. This CDR3 region has 16 residues. J was trimmed by 1 base and V by 2 bases; bases with no gene match: 7. CDR3 protein: CASSFDRGRKNTEAFF. CDR3 DNA: TGCGCCAGCAGCTTTGACAGGGGAAGAAAGAACACTGAAGCTTTCTTT. The full variable domain, rest sourced from reference TRBV5-1 and TRBJ1-1, is KAGVTQTPRYLIKTRGQQVTLSCSPISGHRSVSWYQQTPGQGLQFLFEYFSETQRNKGNFPGRFSGRQFSNSRSEMNVSTLELGDSALYLCASSFDRGRKNTEAFFGQGTRLTVV.